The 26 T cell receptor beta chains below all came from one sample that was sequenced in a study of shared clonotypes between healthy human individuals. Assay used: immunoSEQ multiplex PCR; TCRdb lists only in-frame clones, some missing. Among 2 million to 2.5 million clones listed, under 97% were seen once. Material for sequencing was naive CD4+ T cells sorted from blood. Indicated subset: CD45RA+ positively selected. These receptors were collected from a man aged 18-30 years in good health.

For the CDR3, the DNA is TGCGCCAGCAGCAAAGGGGAGAGCGGCTACACCTTC. This translates into CASSKGESGYTF. This chain connects TRBV5-1 to TRBJ1-2; D possibly corresponds to TRBD1 (5 bases). The V end lost 4 bases, the J end lost 8 bases, and 12 bases lay between the germline ends. Germline V gene data show CDR1 as SGHRS and CDR2 as YFSETQ. CDR3 length equals 12 residues.

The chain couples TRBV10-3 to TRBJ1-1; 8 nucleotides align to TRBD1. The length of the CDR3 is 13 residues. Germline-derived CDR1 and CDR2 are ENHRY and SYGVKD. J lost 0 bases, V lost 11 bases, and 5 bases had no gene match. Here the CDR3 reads CAFQTGVNTEAFF. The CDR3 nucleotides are TGTGCCTTCCAGACAGGGGTGAACACTGAAGCTTTCTTT.

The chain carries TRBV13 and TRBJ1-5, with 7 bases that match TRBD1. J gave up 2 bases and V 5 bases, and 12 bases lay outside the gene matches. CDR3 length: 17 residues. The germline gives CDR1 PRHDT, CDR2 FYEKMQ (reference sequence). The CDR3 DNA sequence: TGTGCCAGCAGCCTGCGACAGGGACGAATTGGCAATCAGCCCCAGCATTTT. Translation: CASSLRQGRIGNQPQHF.

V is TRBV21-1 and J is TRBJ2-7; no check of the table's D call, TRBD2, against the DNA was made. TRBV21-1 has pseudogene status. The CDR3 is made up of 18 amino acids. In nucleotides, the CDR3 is TGTGCCAGCAGCAAAGAGCAACTAGCGGGGCCCTACCCCTACGAGCAGTACTTC. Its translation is CASSKEQLAGPYPYEQYF.

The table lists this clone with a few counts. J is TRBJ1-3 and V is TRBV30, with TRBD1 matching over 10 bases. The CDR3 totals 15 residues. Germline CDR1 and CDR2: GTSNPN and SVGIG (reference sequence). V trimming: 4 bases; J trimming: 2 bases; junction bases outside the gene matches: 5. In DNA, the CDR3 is TGTGCCTGGACGGGACAGGGGAAGGCTGGAAACACCATATATTTT. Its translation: CAWTGQGKAGNTIYF. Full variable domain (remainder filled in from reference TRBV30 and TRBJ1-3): SQTIHQWPATLVQPVGSPLSLECTVEGTSNPNLYWYRQAAGRGLQLLFYSVGIGQISSEVPQNLSASRPQDRQFILSSKKLLLSDSGFYLCAWTGQGKAGNTIYFGEGSWLTVV.

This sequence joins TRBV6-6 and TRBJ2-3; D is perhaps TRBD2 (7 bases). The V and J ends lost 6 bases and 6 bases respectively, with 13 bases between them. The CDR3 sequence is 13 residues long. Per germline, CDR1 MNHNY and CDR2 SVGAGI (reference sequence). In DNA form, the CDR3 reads TGTGCCAGCAGCCCCCCGGGGGGCGATACGCAGTATTTT. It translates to CASSPPGGDTQYF.

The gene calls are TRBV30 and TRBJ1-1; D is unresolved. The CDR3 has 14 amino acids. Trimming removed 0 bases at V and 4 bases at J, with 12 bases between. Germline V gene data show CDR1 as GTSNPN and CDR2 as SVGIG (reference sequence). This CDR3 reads CAWSVRAWSTEAFF. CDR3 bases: TGTGCCTGGAGTGTAAGGGCTTGGAGCACTGAAGCTTTCTTT.

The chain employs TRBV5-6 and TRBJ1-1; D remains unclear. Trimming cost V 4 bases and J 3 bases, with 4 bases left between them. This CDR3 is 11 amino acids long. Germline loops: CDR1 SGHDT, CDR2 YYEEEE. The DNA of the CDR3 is TGTGCCAGCAGCGGTTACACTGAAGCTTTCTTT. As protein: CASSGYTEAFF.

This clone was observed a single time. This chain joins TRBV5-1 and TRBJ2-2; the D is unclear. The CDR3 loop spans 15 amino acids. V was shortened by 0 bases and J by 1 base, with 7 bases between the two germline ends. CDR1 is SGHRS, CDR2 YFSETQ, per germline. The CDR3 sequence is CASSLAQLNTGELFF. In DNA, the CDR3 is TGCGCCAGCAGCTTGGCTCAGCTGAACACCGGGGAGCTGTTTTTT.

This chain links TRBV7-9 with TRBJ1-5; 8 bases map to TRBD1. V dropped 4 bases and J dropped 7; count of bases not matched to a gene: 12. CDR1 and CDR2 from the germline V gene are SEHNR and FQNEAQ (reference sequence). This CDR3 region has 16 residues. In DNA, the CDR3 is TGTGCCAGCAGCTCCGACCCTGGACAGGGAACCCAGCCCCAGCATTTT. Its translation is CASSSDPGQGTQPQHF.

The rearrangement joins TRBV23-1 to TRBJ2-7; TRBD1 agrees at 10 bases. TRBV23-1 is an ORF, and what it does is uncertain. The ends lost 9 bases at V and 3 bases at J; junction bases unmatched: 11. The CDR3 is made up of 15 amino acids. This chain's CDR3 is CARTSGTGALYEQYF. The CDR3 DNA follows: TGCGCCAGGACGAGTGGGACAGGGGCTCTCTACGAGCAGTACTTC.

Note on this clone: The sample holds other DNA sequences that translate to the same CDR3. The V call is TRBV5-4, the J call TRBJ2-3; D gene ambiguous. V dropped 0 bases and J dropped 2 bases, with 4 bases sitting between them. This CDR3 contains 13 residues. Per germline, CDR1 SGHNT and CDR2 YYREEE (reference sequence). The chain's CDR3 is CASSLVDTDTQYF. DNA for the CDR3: TGTGCCAGCAGCTTGGTCGACACAGATACGCAGTATTTT.

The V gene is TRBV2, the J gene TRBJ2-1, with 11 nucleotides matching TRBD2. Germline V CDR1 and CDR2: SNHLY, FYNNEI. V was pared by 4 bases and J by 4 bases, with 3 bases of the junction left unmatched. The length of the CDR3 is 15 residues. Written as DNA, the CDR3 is TGTGCCAGCAGTGTAGCGGGAGGGCGATACAATGAGCAGTTCTTC. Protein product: CASSVAGGRYNEQFF. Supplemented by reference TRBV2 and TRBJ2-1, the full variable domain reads EPEVTQTPSHQVTQMGQEVILRCVPISNHLYFYWYRQILGQKVEFLVSFYNNEISEKSEIFDDQFSVERPDGSNFTLKIRSTKLEDSAMYFCASSVAGGRYNEQFFGPGTRLTVL.

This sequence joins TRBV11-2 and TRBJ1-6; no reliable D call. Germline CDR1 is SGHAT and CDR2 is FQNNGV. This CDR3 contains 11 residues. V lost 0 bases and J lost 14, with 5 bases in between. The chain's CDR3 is CASSLEGTLHF. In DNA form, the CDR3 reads TGTGCCAGCAGCTTAGAAGGGACCCTCCACTTT.

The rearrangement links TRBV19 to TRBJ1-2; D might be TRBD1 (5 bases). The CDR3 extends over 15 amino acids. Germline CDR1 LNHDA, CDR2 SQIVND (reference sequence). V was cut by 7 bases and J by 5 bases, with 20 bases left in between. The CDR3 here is CASTKDTDAKYGYTF. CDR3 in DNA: TGTGCCAGTACCAAGGACACCGACGCAAAATATGGCTACACCTTC.

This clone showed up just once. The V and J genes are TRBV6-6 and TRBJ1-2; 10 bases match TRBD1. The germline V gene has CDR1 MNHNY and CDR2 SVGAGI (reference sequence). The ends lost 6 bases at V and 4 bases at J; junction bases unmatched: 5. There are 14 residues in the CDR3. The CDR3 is CASRGQGSRYGYTF. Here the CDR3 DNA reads TGTGCCAGCAGGGGACAGGGGAGCCGCTATGGCTACACCTTC.

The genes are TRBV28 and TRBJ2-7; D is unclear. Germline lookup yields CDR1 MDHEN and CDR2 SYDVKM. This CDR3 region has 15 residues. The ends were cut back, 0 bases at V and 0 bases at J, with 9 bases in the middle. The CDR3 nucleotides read TGTGCCAGCAGTTTATGGGGCAGGAGCTCCTACGAGCAGTACTTC. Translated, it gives CASSLWGRSSYEQYF.

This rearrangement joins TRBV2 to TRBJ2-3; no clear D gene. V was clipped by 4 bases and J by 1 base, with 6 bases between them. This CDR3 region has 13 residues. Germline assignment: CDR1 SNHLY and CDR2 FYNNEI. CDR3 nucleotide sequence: TGTGCCAGCAGTGTATACGGCACAGATACGCAGTATTTT. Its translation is CASSVYGTDTQYF.

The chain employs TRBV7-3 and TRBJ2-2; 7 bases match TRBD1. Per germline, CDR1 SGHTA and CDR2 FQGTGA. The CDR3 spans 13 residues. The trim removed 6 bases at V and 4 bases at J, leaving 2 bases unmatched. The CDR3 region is CASRSGGTGELFF. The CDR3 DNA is TGTGCCAGCAGATCAGGGGGCACCGGGGAGCTGTTTTTT.

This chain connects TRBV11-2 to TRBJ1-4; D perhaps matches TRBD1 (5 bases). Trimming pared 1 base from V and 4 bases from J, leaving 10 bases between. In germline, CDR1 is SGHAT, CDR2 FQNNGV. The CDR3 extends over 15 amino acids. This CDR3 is CASSLGVRDNEKLFF. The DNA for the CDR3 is TGTGCCAGCAGCTTAGGGGTCAGGGATAATGAAAAACTGTTTTTT.

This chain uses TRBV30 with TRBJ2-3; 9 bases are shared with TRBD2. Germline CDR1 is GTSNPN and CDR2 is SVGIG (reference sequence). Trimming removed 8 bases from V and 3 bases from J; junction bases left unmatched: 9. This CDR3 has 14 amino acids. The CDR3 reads CAHLAGGPTDTQYF. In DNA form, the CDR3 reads TGTGCCCACTTGGCGGGAGGGCCTACAGATACGCAGTATTTT.

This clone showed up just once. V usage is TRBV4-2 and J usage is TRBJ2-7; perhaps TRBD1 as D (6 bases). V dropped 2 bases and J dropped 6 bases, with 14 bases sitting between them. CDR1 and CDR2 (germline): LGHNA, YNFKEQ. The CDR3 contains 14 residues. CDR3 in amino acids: CASSQSGVGGEQYF. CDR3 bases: TGTGCCAGCAGCCAATCAGGGGTCGGCGGCGAGCAGTACTTC.

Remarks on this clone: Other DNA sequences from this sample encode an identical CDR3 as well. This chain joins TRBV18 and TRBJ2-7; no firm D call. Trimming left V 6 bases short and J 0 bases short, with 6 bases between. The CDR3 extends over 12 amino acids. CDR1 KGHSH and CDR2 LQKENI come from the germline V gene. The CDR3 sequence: CASSPSSYEQYF. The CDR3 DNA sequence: TGTGCCAGCTCCCCGTCCTCCTACGAGCAGTACTTC.

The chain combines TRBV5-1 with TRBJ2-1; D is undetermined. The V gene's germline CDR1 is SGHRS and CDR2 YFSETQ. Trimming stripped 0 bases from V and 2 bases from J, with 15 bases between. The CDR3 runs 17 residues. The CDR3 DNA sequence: TGCGCCAGCAGCTTGGACGTAGCCTCAAAACCCTACAATGAGCAGTTCTTC. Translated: CASSLDVASKPYNEQFF.

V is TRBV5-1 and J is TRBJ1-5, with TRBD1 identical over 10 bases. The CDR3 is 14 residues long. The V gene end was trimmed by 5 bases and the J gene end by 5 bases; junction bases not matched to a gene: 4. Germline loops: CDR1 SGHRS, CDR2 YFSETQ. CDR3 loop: CASSQGTGDQPQHF. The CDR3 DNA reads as TGCGCCAGCAGTCAAGGGACAGGGGATCAGCCCCAGCATTTT.

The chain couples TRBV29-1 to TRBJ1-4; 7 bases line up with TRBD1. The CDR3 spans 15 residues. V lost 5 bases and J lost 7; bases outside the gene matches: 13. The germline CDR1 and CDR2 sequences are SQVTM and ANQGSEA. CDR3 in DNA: TGCAGCGTTCAGCGGACAGGTAGAGGGGGTGAAAAACTGTTTTTT. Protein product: CSVQRTGRGGEKLFF.